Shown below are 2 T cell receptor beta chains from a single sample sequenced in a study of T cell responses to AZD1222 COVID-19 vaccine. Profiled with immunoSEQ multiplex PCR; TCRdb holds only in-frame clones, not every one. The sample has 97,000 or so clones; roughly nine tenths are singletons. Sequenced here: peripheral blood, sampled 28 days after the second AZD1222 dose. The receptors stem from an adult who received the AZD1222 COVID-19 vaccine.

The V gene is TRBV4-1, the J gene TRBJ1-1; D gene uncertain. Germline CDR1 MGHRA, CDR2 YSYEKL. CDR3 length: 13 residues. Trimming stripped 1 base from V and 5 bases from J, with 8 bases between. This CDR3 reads CASSQAGVTEAFF. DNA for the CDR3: TGCGCCAGCAGCCAAGCTGGCGTGACTGAAGCTTTCTTT.

The CDR3 spells CASTWGPSPEAFF. In DNA, the CDR3 is TGTGCCAGCACTTGGGGGCCGAGCCCTGAAGCTTTCTTT. The chain uses TRBV12-3 or TRBV12-4 and TRBJ1-1; perhaps TRBD1 as D (6 bases). This CDR3 contains 13 residues. Trimming cost V 7 bases and J 6 bases, with 15 bases left between them.